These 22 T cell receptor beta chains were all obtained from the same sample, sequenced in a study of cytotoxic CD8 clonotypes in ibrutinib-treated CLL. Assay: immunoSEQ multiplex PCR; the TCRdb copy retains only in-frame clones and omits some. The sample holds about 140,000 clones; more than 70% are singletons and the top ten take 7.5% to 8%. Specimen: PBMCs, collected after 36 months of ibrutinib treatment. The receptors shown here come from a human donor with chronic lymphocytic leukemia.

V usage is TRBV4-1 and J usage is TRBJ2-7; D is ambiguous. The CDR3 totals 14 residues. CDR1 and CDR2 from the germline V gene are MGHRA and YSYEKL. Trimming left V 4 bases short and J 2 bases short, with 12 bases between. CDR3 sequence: CASSLWTDPYEQYF. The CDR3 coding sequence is TGCGCCAGCAGCCTGTGGACCGATCCCTACGAGCAGTACTTC.

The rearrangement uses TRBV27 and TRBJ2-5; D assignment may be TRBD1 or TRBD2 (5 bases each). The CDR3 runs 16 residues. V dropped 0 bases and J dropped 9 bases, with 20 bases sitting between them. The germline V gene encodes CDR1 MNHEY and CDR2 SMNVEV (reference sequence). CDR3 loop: CASSLSNGAPPWAQYF. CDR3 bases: TGTGCCAGCAGTTTATCGAACGGGGCCCCACCTTGGGCCCAGTACTTC.

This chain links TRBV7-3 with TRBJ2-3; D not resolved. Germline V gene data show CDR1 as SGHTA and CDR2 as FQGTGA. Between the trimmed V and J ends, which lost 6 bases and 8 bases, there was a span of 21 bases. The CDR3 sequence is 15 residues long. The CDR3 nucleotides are TGTGCCAGCAGTCTTACCGGCTTGGGTTTAGTTACGCAGTATTTT. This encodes CASSLTGLGLVTQYF. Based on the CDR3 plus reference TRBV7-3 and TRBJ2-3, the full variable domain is GAGVSQTPSNKVTEKGKYVELRCDPISGHTALYWYRQSLGQGPEFLIYFQGTGAADDSGLPNDRFFAVRPEGSVSTLKIQRTERGDSAVYLCASSLTGLGLVTQYFGPGTRLTVL.

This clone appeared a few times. The CDR3 sequence: CASTGQGVDGYTF. The CDR3 DNA sequence: TGCGCCAGCACCGGACAGGGGGTGGATGGCTACACCTTC. The chain employs TRBV5-1 and TRBJ1-2; TRBD1 agrees at 10 bases. V dropped 6 bases and J dropped 6; count of bases not matched to a gene: 5. CDR3 length equals 13 residues. Germline V gene lookup returns CDR1 SGHRS and CDR2 YFSETQ.

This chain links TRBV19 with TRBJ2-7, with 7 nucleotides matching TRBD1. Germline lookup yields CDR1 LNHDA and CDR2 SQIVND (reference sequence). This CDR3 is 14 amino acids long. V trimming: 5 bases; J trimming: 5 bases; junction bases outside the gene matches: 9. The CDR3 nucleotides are TGTGCCAGTAGTCCAGGGGACAGTAGAAACGAGCAGTACTTC. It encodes CASSPGDSRNEQYF.

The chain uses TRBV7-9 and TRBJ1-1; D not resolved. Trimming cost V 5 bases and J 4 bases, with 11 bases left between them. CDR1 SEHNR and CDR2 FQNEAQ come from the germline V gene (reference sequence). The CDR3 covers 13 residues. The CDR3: CASSTELVTEAFF. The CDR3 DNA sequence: TGTGCCAGCAGCACAGAGTTGGTCACTGAAGCTTTCTTT.

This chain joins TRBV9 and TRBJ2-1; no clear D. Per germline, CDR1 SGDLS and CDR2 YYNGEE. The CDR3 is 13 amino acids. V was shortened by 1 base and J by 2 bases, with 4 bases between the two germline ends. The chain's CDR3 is CASSVPPYNEQFF. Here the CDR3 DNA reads TGTGCCAGCAGCGTACCTCCCTACAATGAGCAGTTCTTC.

CDR3: CASSYRRSSPQHF. The CDR3 DNA sequence: TGTGCCAGCAGTTATAGGCGGAGCTCGCCCCAGCATTTT. The chain employs TRBV6-5 and TRBJ1-5; unclear D gene. The V gene lost 3 bases and the J gene lost 9 bases, with 12 bases spanning the gap. CDR3 size: 13 residues. Per germline, CDR1 MNHEY and CDR2 SVGAGI.

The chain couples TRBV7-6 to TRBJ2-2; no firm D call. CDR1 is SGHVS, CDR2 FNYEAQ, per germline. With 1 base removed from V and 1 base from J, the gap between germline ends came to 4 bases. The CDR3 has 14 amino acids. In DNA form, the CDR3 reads TGTGCCAGCAGCTTAGGTGGGAACACCGGGGAGCTGTTTTTT. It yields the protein CASSLGGNTGELFF.

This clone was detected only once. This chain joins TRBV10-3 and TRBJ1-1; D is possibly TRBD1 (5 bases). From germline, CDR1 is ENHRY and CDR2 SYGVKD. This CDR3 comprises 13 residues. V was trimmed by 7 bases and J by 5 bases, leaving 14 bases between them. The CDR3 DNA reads TGTGCCATCACCAAAGACAGTGGAACTGAAGCTTTCTTT. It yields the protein CAITKDSGTEAFF.

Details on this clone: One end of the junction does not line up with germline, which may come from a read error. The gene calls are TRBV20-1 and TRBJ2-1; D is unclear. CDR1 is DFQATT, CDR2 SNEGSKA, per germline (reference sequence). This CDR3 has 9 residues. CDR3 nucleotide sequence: TGCAGTGCTAGAGATCGACGGGTCTTC. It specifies CSARDRRVF.

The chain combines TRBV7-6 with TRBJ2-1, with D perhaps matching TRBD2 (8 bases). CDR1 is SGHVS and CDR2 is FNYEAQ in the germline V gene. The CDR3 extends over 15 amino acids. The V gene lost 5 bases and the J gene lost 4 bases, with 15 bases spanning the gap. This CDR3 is CASSPGGTDYNEQFF. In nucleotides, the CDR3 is TGTGCCAGCAGCCCGGGGGGGACAGATTACAATGAGCAGTTCTTC.

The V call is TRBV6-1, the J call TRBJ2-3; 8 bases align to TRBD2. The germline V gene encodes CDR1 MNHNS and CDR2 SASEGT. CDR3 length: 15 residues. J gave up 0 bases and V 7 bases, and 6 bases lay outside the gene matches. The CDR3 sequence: CASTQRTSSTDTQYF. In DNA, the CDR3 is TGTGCCAGCACCCAGAGGACTAGCAGCACAGATACGCAGTATTTT.

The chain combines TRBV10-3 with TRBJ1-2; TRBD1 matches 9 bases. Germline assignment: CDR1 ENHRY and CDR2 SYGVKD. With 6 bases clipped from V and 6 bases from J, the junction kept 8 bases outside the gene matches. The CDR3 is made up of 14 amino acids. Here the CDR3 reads CAIRDHRGRDGYTF. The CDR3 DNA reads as TGTGCCATCAGGGATCACAGGGGGCGGGATGGCTACACCTTC.

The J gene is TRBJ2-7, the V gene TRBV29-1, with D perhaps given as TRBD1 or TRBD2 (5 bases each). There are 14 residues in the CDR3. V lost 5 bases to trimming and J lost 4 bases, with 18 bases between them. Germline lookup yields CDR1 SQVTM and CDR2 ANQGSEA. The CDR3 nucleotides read TGCAGCGTTTCACGGCCGGGACGGATATACGAGCAGTACTTC. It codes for CSVSRPGRIYEQYF.

The chain's CDR3 is CASSPDGYGYTF. Here the CDR3 DNA reads TGCGCCAGCAGCCCGGACGGCTATGGCTACACCTTC. The chain joins TRBV5-1 to TRBJ1-2; D gene ambiguous. This CDR3 has 12 residues. Germline V CDR1 and CDR2: SGHRS, YFSETQ. V dropped 4 bases and J dropped 4 bases, with 8 bases sitting between them.

The CDR3 nucleotides read TGTGCCATCAGTGCGTCCGGGACCTTGTGGGAGCAGTACTTC. Its protein product is CAISASGTLWEQYF. The chain couples TRBV10-3 to TRBJ2-7; D is possibly TRBD1 or TRBD2 (5 bases each). Germline V gene sequence: CDR1 ENHRY, CDR2 SYGVKD. This CDR3 comprises 14 residues. The V and J ends lost 4 bases and 7 bases respectively, with 17 bases between them.

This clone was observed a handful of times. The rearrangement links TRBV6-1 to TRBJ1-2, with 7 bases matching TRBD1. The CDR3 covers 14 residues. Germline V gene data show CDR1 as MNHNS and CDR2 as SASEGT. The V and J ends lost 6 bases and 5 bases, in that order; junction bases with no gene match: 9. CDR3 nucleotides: TGTGCCAGCAGGAAAGGGGGCCCGGAGTATGGCTACACCTTC. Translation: CASRKGGPEYGYTF.

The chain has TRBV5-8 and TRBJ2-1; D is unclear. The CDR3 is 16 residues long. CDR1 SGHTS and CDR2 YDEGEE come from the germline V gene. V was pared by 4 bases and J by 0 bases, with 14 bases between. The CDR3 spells CASSAYRVSSYNEQFF. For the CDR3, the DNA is TGTGCCAGCAGCGCGTATAGGGTGAGCTCCTACAATGAGCAGTTCTTC.

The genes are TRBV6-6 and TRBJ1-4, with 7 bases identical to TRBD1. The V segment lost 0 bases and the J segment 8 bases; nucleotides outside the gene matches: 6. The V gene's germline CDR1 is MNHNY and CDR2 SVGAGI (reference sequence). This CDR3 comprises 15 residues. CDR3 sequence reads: CASSYSLQGSEKLFF. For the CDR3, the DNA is TGTGCCAGCAGTTACTCGTTACAGGGGAGCGAAAAACTGTTTTTT.

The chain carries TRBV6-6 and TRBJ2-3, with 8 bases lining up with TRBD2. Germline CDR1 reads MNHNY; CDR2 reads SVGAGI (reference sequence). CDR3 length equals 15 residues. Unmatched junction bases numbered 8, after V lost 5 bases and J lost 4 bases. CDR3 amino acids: CASSRGLEMADTQYF. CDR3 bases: TGTGCCAGCAGTAGGGGACTAGAGATGGCAGATACGCAGTATTTT.

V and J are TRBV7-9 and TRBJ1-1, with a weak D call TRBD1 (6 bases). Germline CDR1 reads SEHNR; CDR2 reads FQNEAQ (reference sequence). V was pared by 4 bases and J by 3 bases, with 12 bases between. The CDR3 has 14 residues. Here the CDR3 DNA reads TGTGCCAGCAGCTGGCAGGGGTCCGACACTGAAGCTTTCTTT. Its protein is CASSWQGSDTEAFF. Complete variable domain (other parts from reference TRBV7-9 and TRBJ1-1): DTGVSQNPRHKITKRGQNVTFRCDPISEHNRLYWYRQTLGQGPEFLTYFQNEAQLEKSRLLSDRFSAERPKGSFSTLEIQRTEQGDSAMYLCASSWQGSDTEAFFGQGTRLTVV.